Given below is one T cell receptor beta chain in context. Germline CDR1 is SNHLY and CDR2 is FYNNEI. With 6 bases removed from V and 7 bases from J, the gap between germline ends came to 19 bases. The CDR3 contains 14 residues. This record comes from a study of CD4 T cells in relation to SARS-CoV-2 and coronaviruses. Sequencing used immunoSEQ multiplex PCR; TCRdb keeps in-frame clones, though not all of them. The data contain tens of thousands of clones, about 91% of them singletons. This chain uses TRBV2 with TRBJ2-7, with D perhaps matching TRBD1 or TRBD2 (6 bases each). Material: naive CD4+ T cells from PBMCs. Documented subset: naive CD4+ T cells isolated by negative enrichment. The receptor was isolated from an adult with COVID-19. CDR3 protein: CASRATRGVGEQYF. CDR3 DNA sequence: TGTGCCAGCAGAGCGACTAGGGGGGTGGGTGAGCAGTACTTC.